One and the same sample provided the 2 T cell receptor beta chains below, sequenced in a study of spatial heterogeneity in lung cancer. TCRdb re-called the 5' RACE reads through MiXCR, storing one row per CDR3 protein. The sample shows about 80,000 distinct CDR3 sequences, about 8.5% of them seen only once. The time point was: sample taken at primary tumor resection. Material: PBMCs, obtained at surgery. The origin of the receptors is a male donor with early-stage non-small cell lung cancer.

This clonotype was seen a handful of times. The chain couples TRBV20-1 to TRBJ2-1; 13 bases fit TRBD2. CDR1 is DFQATT, CDR2 SNEGSKA, per germline (reference sequence). The CDR3 spans 17 residues. The V segment lost 4 bases and the J segment 0 bases; nucleotides outside the gene matches: 6. DNA of the CDR3: TGCAGTGCTAACCCGGGACTAGCGGGGAGCTCCTACAATGAGCAGTTCTTC. Its translation is CSANPGLAGSSYNEQFF.

In its sample, this clonotype was seen many times. The chain has TRBV29-1 and TRBJ2-1, with D possibly matching TRBD2 (5 bases). Per germline, CDR1 SQVTM and CDR2 ANQGSEA. Trimming took 6 bases from V and 8 from J, leaving 17 bases between them. This CDR3 spans 13 amino acids. CDR3 in DNA: TGCAGCGTAGTCCCTTCGGGAATACATGAGCAGTTCTTC. Translating it yields CSVVPSGIHEQFF.